One and the same sample provided the 28 T cell receptor beta chains below, sequenced in a study of T-cell memory formation after mild COVID-19. TCRdb re-called the 5' RACE reads through MiXCR, storing one row per CDR3 protein. The repertoire holds roughly 350,000 distinct CDR3 sequences, with roughly 13% as singletons. Specimen: PBMCs or a T cell subset sorted from them (not recorded which). The receptors here all came from a man younger than 35 who had mild COVID-19 (a few samples of this study predate the infection). Cell type and time point are not known.

This clonotype was detected a few times. V and J are TRBV5-1 and TRBJ2-2; TRBD2 aligns across 9 bases. J lost 5 bases, V lost 4 bases, and 9 bases had no gene match. The CDR3 is 16 residues long. Germline CDR1 SGHRS, CDR2 YFSETQ. The CDR3 is CASSQFLAGRTGELFF. DNA of the CDR3: TGCGCCAGCAGCCAATTCCTAGCGGGGAGGACCGGGGAGCTGTTTTTT.

This clonotype was recorded a few times. As DNA, the CDR3 is TGTGCCAGCAGCCCTAAACGAGGGAACAATGAGCAGTTCTTC. It yields the protein CASSPKRGNNEQFF. The chain combines TRBV13 with TRBJ2-1; D might be TRBD2 (5 bases). The V end lost 5 bases, the J end lost 5 bases, and 13 bases lay between the germline ends. The CDR3 is 14 residues long. Germline-derived CDR1 and CDR2 are PRHDT and FYEKMQ (reference sequence).

The table lists this clonotype with a few counts. The gene calls are TRBV11-2 and TRBJ2-7; no clear D. The CDR3 sequence is 12 residues long. Deletions cut 5 bases from V and 4 bases from J, with 9 bases between. The V gene's germline CDR1 is SGHAT and CDR2 FQNNGV. The CDR3 region is CASSPDGYEQYV. In nucleotides, the CDR3 is TGTGCCAGCAGCCCGGACGGGTACGAGCAGTACGTC.

The chain is built from TRBV20-1 and TRBJ2-7; 9 bases agree with TRBD2. The CDR3 consists of 17 residues. Germline assignment: CDR1 DFQATT and CDR2 SNEGSKA (reference sequence). The V gene end was trimmed by 1 base and the J gene end by 2 bases; junction bases not matched to a gene: 12. CDR3 sequence: CSARVFEAGGLPYEQYF. CDR3 DNA: TGCAGTGCTAGAGTATTCGAAGCGGGGGGTCTACCCTACGAGCAGTACTTC.

The V gene is TRBV6-6, the J gene TRBJ2-7; D possibly corresponds to TRBD1 (5 bases). The CDR3 consists of 14 residues. Per germline, CDR1 MNHNY and CDR2 SVGAGI (reference sequence). The V end lost 0 bases, the J end lost 2 bases, and 8 bases lay between the germline ends. The CDR3 DNA follows: TGTGCCAGCAGTTACTCCGCAGGGCCCTACGAGCAGTACGTC. Its translation: CASSYSAGPYEQYV.

This clonotype was detected only a few times. The V call is TRBV27, the J call TRBJ2-3; D unresolved. Germline values: CDR1 MNHEY, CDR2 SMNVEV (reference sequence). V was shortened by 11 bases and J by 2 bases, with 14 bases between the two germline ends. CDR3 length: 13 residues. The chain's CDR3 is CAAAVVFTDTQYF. CDR3 bases: TGTGCCGCAGCAGTCGTCTTCACAGATACGCAGTATTTT.

The chain employs TRBV12-3 or TRBV12-4 and TRBJ2-2; D possibly matches TRBD1 or TRBD2 (5 bases each). CDR3 length: 14 amino acids. V was shortened by 1 base and J by 7 bases, with 10 bases between the two germline ends. The CDR3 nucleotides are TGTGCCAGCAGTTTAGGGGACCCTGGCGGGGAGCTGTTTTTT. Protein sequence: CASSLGDPGGELFF.

This clonotype was observed a handful of times. The chain recombines TRBV7-2 with TRBJ1-1; D call uncertain. CDR1 is SGHTA and CDR2 is FQGNSA in the germline V gene. Deletions cut 4 bases from V and 1 base from J, with 16 bases between. The length of the CDR3 is 16 residues. CDR3: CASSSRAPQENTEAFF. The CDR3 nucleotides are TGTGCCAGCAGCTCCCGAGCCCCTCAGGAGAACACTGAAGCTTTCTTT.

This clonotype has more than one count but fewer than ten. V is TRBV7-9 and J is TRBJ2-1; D ambiguous. Germline values: CDR1 SEHNR, CDR2 FQNEAQ (reference sequence). The CDR3 totals 15 residues. V was clipped by 6 bases and J by 5 bases, with 17 bases between them. The CDR3, as DNA: TGTGCCAGCAGTCCCATAGATGGCCGCCACAATGAGCAGTTCTTC. Its translation is CASSPIDGRHNEQFF.

This clonotype has at least ten counts. The V and J genes are TRBV19 and TRBJ1-1, with D possibly being TRBD1 (5 bases). The CDR3 has 15 residues. V was clipped by 2 bases and J by 3 bases, with 13 bases between them. The germline CDR1 and CDR2 sequences are LNHDA and SQIVND (reference sequence). CDR3 amino acids: CASSINPGGDTEAFF. The CDR3 DNA is TGTGCCAGTAGTATAAATCCGGGAGGGGACACTGAAGCTTTCTTT.

This clonotype came up a few times. The V gene is TRBV15, the J gene TRBJ1-4; 7 nucleotides align to TRBD1. The junction had 8 bases not matched to a gene; V was cut back by 5 bases and J by 8 bases. Germline V gene data show CDR1 as LNHNV and CDR2 as YYDKDF (reference sequence). The CDR3 runs 14 residues. The CDR3 DNA reads TGTGCCACCAGCGATGGGACAGACACCGAAAAACTGTTTTTT. Residues: CATSDGTDTEKLFF.

This rearrangement joins TRBV2 to TRBJ1-5; a possible D gene is TRBD1 (6 bases). The germline gives CDR1 SNHLY, CDR2 FYNNEI. This CDR3 comprises 15 residues. Trimming shortened V by 7 bases and J by 6 bases, and 19 bases separated the two germline ends. CDR3 sequence reads: CASTKSRYRAQPQHF. CDR3 nucleotides: TGTGCCAGCACCAAGAGTCGGTACAGGGCTCAGCCCCAGCATTTT.

This chain connects TRBV29-1 to TRBJ2-7; possible D gene TRBD1, 5 bases. V lost 6 bases and J 0 bases, leaving 6 bases between the germline ends. The germline V gene encodes CDR1 SQVTM and CDR2 ANQGSEA. The CDR3 has 11 amino acids. CDR3 sequence (DNA): TGCAGCGTCAGGGACTCCTACGAGCAGTACGTC. As protein: CSVRDSYEQYV.

Only a few counts were recorded for this clonotype. The V gene is TRBV6-1, the J gene TRBJ2-1; D not certain. Trimming took 1 base from V and 5 from J, leaving 9 bases between them. This CDR3 is 14 amino acids long. CDR1 is MNHNS, CDR2 SASEGT, per germline. The CDR3 DNA sequence: TGTGCCAGCAGTGAAGTATTTGGGAACAATGAGCAGTTCTTC. It codes for CASSEVFGNNEQFF.

The chain couples TRBV3-1 to TRBJ1-5; D might be TRBD1 (6 bases). CDR3 length equals 13 residues. Germline loops: CDR1 LGHDT, CDR2 YNNKEL (reference sequence). Trimming pared 3 bases from V and 9 bases from J, leaving 12 bases between. CDR3 protein: CASSHEGGGPQHF. CDR3 nucleotides: TGTGCCAGCAGCCACGAGGGGGGCGGGCCCCAGCATTTT.

This clonotype was seen repeatedly, ten times or more. The chain has TRBV29-1 and TRBJ2-7; either TRBD1 or TRBD2 may fit D (5 bases each). Germline-derived CDR1 and CDR2 are SQVTM and ANQGSEA. With 1 base removed from V and 3 bases from J, the gap between germline ends came to 10 bases. The CDR3 runs 13 residues. CDR3: CSVEGDGYYEQYF. The CDR3 DNA reads as TGCAGCGTTGAAGGGGACGGGTACTACGAGCAGTACTTC.

This clonotype was detected a few times. The gene calls are TRBV28 and TRBJ2-2, with 7 bases matching TRBD2. After removal of 6 bases from V and 0 bases from J, the junction contained 7 bases not matched to a gene. The CDR3 extends over 16 amino acids. Germline V gives CDR1 MDHEN, CDR2 SYDVKM. Written as DNA, the CDR3 is TGTGCCAGCAGCGCTCAGGCGGGGGCGAACACCGGGGAGCTGTTTTTT. This encodes CASSAQAGANTGELFF.

The J gene is TRBJ2-3, the V gene TRBV19, with 7 bases fitting TRBD2. Germline V lookup: CDR1 LNHDA, CDR2 SQIVND (reference sequence). V trimming: 7 bases; J trimming: 2 bases; junction bases outside the gene matches: 9. This CDR3 has 15 residues. The CDR3 bases are TGTGCCAGTATGGATCGAGCGGGGTACACAGATACGCAGTATTTT. Translation gives CASMDRAGYTDTQYF. Complete variable domain (other parts from reference TRBV19 and TRBJ2-3): DGGITQSPKYLFRKEGQNVTLSCEQNLNHDAMYWYRQDPGQGLRLIYYSQIVNDFQKGDIAEGYSVSREKKESFPLTVTSAQKNPTAFYLCASMDRAGYTDTQYFGPGTRLTVL.

The chain recombines TRBV6-5 with TRBJ2-3; 12 bases are shared with TRBD2. With 0 bases clipped from V and 4 bases from J, the junction kept 2 bases outside the gene matches. The CDR3 covers 16 residues. Germline loops: CDR1 MNHEY, CDR2 SVGAGI. CDR3 loop: CASSYSTSGGPDTQYF. DNA for the CDR3: TGTGCCAGCAGTTACTCGACTAGCGGGGGCCCAGATACGCAGTATTTT.

The sample holds a few counts of this clonotype. The rearrangement joins TRBV5-1 to TRBJ2-7; D is possibly TRBD2 (6 bases). Trimming removed 8 bases from V and 5 bases from J, with 14 bases in between. This CDR3 has 12 amino acids. Looked up from germline, CDR1 is SGHRS and CDR2 is YFSETQ. For the CDR3, the DNA is TGCGCCAGACGGCGGGGAGGCCACGAGCAGTACGTC. Its protein product is CARRRGGHEQYV.

This clonotype was observed a few times. The chain joins TRBV2 to TRBJ2-5, with D possibly matching TRBD2 (6 bases). The germline CDR1 and CDR2 sequences are SNHLY and FYNNEI. The CDR3 extends over 15 amino acids. The V and J ends lost 7 bases and 2 bases respectively, with 17 bases between them. CDR3 residues: CASKRVWGGQETQYF. The CDR3 bases are TGTGCCAGCAAAAGAGTGTGGGGAGGACAAGAGACCCAGTACTTC. Supplemented by reference TRBV2 and TRBJ2-5, the full variable domain reads EPEVTQTPSHQVTQMGQEVILRCVPISNHLYFYWYRQILGQKVEFLVSFYNNEISEKSEIFDDQFSVERPDGSNFTLKIRSTKLEDSAMYFCASKRVWGGQETQYFGPGTRLLVL.

The chain is built from TRBV6-6 and TRBJ2-7; a possible D gene is TRBD2 (5 bases). The CDR3 is 13 amino acids. Germline V lookup: CDR1 MNHNY, CDR2 SVGAGI (reference sequence). V lost 0 bases to trimming and J lost 6 bases, with 9 bases between them. The CDR3 DNA is TGTGCCAGCAGTTACTCCGGTGGAGGCGAGCAGTACGTC. It is translated as CASSYSGGGEQYV.

Only a few counts were recorded for this clonotype. The chain carries TRBV27 and TRBJ1-1; a weak D match, TRBD1 (5 bases). Trimming took off 8 bases at V and 6 bases at J, with 16 bases between the two ends. The CDR3 consists of 13 residues. CDR1 is MNHEY, CDR2 SMNVEV, per germline (reference sequence). The CDR3 sequence: CASGGRILAEAFF. CDR3 DNA: TGTGCCAGCGGGGGACGGATATTAGCTGAAGCTTTCTTT.

The genes are TRBV3-1 and TRBJ1-6; the D is unclear. The length of the CDR3 is 13 residues. Germline CDR1 reads LGHDT; CDR2 reads YNNKEL (reference sequence). Trimming took off 0 bases at V and 7 bases at J, with 4 bases between the two ends. As DNA, the CDR3 is TGTGCCAGCAGCCAAGAGGGCAATTCACCCCTCCACTTT. Protein sequence: CASSQEGNSPLHF.

The chain has TRBV10-2 and TRBJ2-7; tentatively, D is TRBD1 (6 bases). This CDR3 has 14 residues. CDR1 and CDR2 (germline): WSHSY, SAAADI. V dropped 6 bases and J dropped 1 base, with 13 bases sitting between them. The chain's CDR3 is CASRAGEFSYEQYF. CDR3 bases: TGCGCCAGCAGAGCAGGGGAATTTTCCTACGAGCAGTACTTC.

The chain is built from TRBV6-5 and TRBJ1-3, with TRBD1 identical over 9 bases. Germline V gene data show CDR1 as MNHEY and CDR2 as SVGAGI. Losses at the gene ends were 6 bases for V and 2 bases for J; bases not matched to a gene: 5. The CDR3 totals 15 residues. The CDR3: CASRQGAIAGNTIYF. CDR3 coding DNA: TGTGCCAGCAGACAGGGGGCAATAGCTGGAAACACCATATATTTT.

Details on this clonotype: One junction end disagrees with the germline gene, perhaps due to a read error. The V and J genes are TRBV5-1 and TRBJ2-2, with D possibly being TRBD1 (6 bases). The CDR3 sequence is 15 residues long. CDR1 is SGHRS, CDR2 YFSETQ, per germline. The CDR3 bases are TGCGCCAGCAGCTTCTGGACAGATAACACCGGGGAGCCGTTTTTT. It codes for CASSFWTDNTGEPFF.

This clonotype came up a few times. The gene calls are TRBV5-6 and TRBJ2-1; D is possibly TRBD2 (5 bases). CDR1 SGHDT and CDR2 YYEEEE come from the germline V gene. The CDR3 contains 13 residues. V was trimmed by 6 bases and J by 5 bases, leaving 12 bases between them. CDR3 nucleotides: TGTGCCAGCACGTCAGACGGGGACAATGAGCAGTTCTTC. Its protein product is CASTSDGDNEQFF.